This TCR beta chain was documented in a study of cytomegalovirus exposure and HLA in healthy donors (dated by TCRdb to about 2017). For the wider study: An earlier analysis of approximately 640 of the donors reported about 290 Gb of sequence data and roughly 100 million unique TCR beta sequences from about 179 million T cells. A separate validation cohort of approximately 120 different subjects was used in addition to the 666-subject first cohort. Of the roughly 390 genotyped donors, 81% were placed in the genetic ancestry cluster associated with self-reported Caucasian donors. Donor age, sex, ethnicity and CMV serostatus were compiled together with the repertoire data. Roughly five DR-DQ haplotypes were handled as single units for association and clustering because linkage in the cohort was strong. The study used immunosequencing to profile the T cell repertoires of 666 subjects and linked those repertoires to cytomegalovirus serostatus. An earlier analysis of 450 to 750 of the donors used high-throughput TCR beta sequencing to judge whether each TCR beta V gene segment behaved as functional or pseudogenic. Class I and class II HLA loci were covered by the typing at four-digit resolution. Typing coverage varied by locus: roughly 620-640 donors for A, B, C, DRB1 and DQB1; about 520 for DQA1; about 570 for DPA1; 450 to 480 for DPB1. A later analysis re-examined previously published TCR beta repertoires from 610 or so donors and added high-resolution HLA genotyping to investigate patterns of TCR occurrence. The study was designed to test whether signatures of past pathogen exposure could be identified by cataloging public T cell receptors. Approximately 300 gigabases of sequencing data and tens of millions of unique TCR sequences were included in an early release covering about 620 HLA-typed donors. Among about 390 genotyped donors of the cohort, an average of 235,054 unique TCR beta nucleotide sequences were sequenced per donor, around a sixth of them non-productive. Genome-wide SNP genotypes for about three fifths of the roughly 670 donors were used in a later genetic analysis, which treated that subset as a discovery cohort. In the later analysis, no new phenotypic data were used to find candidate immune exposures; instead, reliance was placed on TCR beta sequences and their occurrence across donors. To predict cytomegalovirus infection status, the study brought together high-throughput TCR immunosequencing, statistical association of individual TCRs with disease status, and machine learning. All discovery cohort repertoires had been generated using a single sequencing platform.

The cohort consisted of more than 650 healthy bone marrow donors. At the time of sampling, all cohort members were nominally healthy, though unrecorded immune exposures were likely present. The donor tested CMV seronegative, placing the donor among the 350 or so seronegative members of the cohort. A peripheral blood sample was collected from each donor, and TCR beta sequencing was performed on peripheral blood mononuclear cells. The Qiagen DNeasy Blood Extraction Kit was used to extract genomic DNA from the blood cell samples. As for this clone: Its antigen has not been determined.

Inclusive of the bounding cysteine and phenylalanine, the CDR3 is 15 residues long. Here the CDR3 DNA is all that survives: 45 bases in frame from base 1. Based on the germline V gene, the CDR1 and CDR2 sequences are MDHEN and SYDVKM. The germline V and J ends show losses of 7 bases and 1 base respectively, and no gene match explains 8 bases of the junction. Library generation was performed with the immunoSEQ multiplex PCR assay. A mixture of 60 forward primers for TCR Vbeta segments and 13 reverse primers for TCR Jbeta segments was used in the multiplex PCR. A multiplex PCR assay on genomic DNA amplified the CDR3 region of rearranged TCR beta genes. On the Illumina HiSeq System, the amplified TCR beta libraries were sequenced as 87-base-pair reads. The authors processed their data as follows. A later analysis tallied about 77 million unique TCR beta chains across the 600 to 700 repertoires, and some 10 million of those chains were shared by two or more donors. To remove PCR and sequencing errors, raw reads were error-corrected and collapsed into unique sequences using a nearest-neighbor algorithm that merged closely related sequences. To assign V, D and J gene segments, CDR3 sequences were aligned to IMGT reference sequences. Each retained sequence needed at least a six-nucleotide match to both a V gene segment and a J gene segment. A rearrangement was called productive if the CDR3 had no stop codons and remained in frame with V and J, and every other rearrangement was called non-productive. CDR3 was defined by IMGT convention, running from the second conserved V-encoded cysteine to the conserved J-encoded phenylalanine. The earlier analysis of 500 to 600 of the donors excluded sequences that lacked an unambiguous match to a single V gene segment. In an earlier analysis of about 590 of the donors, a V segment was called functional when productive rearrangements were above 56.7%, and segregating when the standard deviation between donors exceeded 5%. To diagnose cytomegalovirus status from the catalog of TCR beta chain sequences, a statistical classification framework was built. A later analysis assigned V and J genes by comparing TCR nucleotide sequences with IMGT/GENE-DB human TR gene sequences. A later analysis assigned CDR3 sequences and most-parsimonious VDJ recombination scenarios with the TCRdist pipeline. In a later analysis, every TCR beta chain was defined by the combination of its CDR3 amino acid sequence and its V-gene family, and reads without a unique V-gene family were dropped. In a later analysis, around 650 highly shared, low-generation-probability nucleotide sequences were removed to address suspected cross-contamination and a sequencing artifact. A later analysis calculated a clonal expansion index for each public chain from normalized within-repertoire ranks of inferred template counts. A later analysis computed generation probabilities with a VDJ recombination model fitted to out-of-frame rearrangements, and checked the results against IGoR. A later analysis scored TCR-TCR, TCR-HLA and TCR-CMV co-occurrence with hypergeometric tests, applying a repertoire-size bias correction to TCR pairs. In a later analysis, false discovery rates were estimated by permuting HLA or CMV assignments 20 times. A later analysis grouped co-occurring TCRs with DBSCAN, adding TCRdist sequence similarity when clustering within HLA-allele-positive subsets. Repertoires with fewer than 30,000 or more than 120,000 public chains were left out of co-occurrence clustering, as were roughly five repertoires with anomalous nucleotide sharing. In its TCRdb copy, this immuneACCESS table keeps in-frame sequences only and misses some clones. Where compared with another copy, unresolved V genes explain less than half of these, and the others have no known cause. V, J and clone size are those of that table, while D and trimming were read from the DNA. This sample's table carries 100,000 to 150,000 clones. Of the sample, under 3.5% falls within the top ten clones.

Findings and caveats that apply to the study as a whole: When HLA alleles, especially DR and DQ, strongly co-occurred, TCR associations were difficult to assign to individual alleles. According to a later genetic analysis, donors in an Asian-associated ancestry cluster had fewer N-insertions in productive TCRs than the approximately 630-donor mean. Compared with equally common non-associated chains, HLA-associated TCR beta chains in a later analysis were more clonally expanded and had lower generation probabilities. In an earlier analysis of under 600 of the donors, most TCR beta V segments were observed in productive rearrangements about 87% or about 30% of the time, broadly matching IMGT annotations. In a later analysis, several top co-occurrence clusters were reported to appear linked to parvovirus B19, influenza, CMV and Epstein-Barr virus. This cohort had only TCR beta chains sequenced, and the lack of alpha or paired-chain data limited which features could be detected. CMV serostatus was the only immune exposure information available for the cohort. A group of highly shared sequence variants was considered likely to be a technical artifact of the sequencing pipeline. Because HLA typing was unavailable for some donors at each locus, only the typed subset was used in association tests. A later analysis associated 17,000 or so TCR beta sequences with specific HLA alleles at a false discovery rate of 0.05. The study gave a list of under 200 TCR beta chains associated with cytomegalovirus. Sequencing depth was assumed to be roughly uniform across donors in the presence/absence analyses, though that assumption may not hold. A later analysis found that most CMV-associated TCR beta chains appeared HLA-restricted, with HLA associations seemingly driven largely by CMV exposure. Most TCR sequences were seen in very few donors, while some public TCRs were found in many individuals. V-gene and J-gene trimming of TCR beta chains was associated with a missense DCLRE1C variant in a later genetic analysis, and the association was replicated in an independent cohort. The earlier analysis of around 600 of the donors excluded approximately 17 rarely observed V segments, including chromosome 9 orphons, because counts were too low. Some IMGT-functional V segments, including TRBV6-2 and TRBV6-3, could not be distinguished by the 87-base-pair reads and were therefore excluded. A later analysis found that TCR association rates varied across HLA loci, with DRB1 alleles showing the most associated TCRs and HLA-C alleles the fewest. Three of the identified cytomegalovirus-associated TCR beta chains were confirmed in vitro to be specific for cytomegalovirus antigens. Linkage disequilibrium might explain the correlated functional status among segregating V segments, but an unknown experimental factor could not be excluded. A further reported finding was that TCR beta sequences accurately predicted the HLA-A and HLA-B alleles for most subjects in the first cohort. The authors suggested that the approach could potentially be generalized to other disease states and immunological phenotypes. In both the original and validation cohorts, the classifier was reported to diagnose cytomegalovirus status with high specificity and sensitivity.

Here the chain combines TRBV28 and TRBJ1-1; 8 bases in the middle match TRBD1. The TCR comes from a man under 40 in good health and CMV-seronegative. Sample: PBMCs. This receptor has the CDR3 CASNPPGGQNTEAFF. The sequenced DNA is TGTGCCAGCAATCCCCCAGGGGGCCAGAACACTGAAGCTTTCTTT.